This T cell receptor beta chain was obtained from a study of blood T cell repertoires in COVID-19. Germline CDR1 and CDR2: SGDLS and YYNGEE. V lost 4 bases and J lost 4; bases outside the gene matches: 3. The CDR3 spans 13 residues. The method was immunoSEQ multiplex PCR; TCRdb's version includes in-frame clones alone and lacks a portion of them. Of about 110,000 clones in the sample, less than 75% were seen once. This receptor was identified in a woman in her forties with acute or convalescent COVID-19. The sequenced sample consisted of peripheral blood. V is TRBV9 and J is TRBJ2-5, with TRBD1 matching over 8 bases. The CDR3 spells CASSQGAGETQYF. CDR3 nucleotides: TGTGCCAGCAGCCAGGGGGCTGGAGAGACCCAGTACTTC.